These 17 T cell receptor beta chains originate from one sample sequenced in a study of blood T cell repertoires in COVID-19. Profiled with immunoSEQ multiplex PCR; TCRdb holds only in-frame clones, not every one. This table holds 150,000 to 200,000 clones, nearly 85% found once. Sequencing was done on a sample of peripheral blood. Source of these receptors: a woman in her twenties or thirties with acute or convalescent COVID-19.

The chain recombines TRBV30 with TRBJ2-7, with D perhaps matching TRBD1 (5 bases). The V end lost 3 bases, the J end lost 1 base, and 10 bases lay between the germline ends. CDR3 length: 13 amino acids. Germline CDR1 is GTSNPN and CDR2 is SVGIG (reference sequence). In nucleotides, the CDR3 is TGTGCCTGGAGCAAGGGGTTGTCCTACGAGCAGTACTTC. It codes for CAWSKGLSYEQYF. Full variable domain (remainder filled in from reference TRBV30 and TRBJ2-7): SQTIHQWPATLVQPVGSPLSLECTVEGTSNPNLYWYRQAAGRGLQLLFYSVGIGQISSEVPQNLSASRPQDRQFILSSKKLLLSDSGFYLCAWSKGLSYEQYFGPGTRLTVT.

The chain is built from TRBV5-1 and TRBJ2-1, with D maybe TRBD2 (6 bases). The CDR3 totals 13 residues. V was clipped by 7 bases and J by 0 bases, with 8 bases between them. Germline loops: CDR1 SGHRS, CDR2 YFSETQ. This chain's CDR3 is CASQDYSYNEQFF. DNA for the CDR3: TGCGCCAGCCAGGACTACTCCTACAATGAGCAGTTCTTC.

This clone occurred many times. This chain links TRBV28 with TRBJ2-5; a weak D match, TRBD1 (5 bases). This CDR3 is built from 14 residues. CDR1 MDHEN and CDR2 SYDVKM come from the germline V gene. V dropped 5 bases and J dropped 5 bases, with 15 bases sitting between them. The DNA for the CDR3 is TGTGCCAGCAGTCGAATCGACAGACAGGAGACCCAGTACTTC. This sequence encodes CASSRIDRQETQYF.

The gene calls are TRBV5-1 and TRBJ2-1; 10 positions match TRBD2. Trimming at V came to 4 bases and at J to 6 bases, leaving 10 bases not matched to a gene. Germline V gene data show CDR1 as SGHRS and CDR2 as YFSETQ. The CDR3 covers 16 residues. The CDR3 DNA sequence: TGCGCCAGCAGCCGGAGAGCGGGGGGGCCCGTCAATGAGCAGTTCTTC. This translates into CASSRRAGGPVNEQFF.

CDR3 DNA: TGTGCCACTAAAGGACACCTGAACACTGAAGCTTTCTTT. Translating gives CATKGHLNTEAFF. The genes are TRBV6-5 and TRBJ1-1, with D possibly being TRBD1 (5 bases). CDR1 is MNHEY, CDR2 SVGAGI, per germline. V was cut by 10 bases and J by 0 bases, with 12 bases left in between. The CDR3 is 13 amino acids.

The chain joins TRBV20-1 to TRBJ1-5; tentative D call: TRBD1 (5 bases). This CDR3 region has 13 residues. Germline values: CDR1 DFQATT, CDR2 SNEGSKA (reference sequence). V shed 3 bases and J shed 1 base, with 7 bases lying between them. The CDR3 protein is CSASKGSNQPQHF. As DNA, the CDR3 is TGCAGTGCTAGTAAGGGGAGCAATCAGCCCCAGCATTTT.

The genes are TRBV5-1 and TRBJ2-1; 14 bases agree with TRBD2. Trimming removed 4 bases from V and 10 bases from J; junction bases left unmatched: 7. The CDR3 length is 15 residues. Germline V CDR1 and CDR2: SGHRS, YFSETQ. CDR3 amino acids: CASSPGTSGRSEQFF. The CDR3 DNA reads TGCGCCAGCAGCCCCGGGACTAGCGGGAGATCAGAGCAGTTCTTC.

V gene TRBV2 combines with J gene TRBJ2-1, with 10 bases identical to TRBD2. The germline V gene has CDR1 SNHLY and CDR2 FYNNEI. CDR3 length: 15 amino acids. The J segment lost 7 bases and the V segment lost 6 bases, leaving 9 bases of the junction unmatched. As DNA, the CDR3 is TGTGCCAGCAGATTTGGGACTAGCGAAAGGAATGAGCAGTTCTTC. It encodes CASRFGTSERNEQFF.

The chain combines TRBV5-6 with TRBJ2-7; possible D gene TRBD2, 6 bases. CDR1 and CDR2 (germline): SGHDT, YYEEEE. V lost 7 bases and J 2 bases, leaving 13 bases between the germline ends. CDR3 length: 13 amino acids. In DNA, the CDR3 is TGTGCCAGCTGTATGGGGGGAACCTACGAGCAGTACTTC. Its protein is CASCMGGTYEQYF.

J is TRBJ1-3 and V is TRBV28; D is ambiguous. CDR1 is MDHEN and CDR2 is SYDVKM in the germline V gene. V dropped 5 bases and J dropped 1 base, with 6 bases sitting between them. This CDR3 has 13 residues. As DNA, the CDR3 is TGTGCCAGCAGTCCGGGATCTGGAAACACCATATATTTT. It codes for CASSPGSGNTIYF.

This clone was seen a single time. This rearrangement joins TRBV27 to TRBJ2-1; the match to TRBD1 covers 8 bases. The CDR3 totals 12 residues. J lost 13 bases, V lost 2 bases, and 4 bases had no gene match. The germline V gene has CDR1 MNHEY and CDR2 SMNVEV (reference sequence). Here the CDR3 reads CASSLPGQVQFF. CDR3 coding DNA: TGTGCCAGCAGTTTACCGGGACAGGTCCAGTTCTTC.

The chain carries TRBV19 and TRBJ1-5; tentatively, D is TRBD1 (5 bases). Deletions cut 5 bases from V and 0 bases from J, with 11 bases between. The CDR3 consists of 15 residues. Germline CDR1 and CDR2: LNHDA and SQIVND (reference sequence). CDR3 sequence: CASSPRQYSNQPQHF. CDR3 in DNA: TGTGCCAGTAGTCCCCGACAGTATAGCAATCAGCCCCAGCATTTT.

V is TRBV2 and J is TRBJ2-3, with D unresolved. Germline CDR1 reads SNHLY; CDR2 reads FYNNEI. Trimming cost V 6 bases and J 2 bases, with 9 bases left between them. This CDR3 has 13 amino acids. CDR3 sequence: CASRSVHTDTQYF. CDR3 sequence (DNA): TGTGCCAGCAGATCGGTCCACACAGATACGCAGTATTTT. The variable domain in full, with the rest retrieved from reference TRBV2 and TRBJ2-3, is EPEVTQTPSHQVTQMGQEVILRCVPISNHLYFYWYRQILGQKVEFLVSFYNNEISEKSEIFDDQFSVERPDGSNFTLKIRSTKLEDSAMYFCASRSVHTDTQYFGPGTRLTVL.

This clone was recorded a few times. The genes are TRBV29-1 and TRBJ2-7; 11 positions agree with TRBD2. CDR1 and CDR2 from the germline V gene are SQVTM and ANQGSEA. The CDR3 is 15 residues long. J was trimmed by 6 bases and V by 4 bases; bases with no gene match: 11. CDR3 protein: CSVGRLAGPSGEQYF. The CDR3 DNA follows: TGCAGCGTTGGGAGACTAGCGGGGCCCTCCGGCGAGCAGTACTTC.

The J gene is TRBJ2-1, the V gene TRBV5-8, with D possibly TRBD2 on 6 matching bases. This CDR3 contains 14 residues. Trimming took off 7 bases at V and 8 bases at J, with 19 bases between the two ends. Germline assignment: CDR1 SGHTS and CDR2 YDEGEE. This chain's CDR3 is CASDRRERSHEQFF. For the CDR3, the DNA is TGTGCCAGCGACCGTCGGGAGAGGTCGCATGAGCAGTTCTTC.

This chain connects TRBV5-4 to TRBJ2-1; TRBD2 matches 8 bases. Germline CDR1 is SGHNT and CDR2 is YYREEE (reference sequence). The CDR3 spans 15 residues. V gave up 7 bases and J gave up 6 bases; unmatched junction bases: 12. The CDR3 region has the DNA TGTGCCAGCTATGAAGCGGGAGAGCTAGGCAATGAGCAGTTCTTC. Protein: CASYEAGELGNEQFF.

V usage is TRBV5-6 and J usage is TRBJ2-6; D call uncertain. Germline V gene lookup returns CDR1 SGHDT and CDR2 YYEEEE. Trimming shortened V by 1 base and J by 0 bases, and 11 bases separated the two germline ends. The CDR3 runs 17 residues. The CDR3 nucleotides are TGTGCCAGCAGCTTGTCCGGCAGGTTCTCTGGGGCCAACGTCCTGACTTTC. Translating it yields CASSLSGRFSGANVLTF. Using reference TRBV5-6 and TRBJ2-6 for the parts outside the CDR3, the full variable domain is DAGVTQSPTHLIKTRGQQVTLRCSPKSGHDTVSWYQQALGQGPQFIFQYYEEEERQRGNFPDRFSGHQFPNYSSELNVNALLLGDSALYLCASSLSGRFSGANVLTFGAGSRLTVL.